These T cell receptor beta chains were read from a single sample in a study of PD-1 blockade in classical Hodgkin lymphoma. Libraries were prepared by immunoSEQ multiplex PCR; TCRdb keeps only in-frame clonotypes and omits some of them. The sample contains over 60,000 clones, around 90% of which appear only once. The sample here was peripheral blood mononuclear cells (PBMCs), taken before the fourth cycle of nivolumab. The receptors were gathered from a human donor with classical Hodgkin lymphoma. Each CDR3 is given with its conserved first and last residue. Each record gives: D gene, J gene, clone size, V gene, CDR3 DNA, CDR3 protein. D genes are given only for firm matches. Rows give clone size only sometimes, using once, few, many, or a class for an expanded clone.

d_gene: TRBD2
j_gene: TRBJ2-3
abundance: once
v_gene: TRBV7-8
CDR3nt: TGTGCCAGCAGCTTAGGTTCAGCGGGGGAGCTCACAGATACGCAGTATTTT
CDR3aa: CASSLGSAGELTDTQYF

d_gene: .
j_gene: TRBJ1-5
abundance: .
v_gene: TRBV5-6
CDR3nt: TGTGCCATCCCGCTGAGGATCCCCTTGCTTAATCAGCCCCAGCATTTT
CDR3aa: CAIPLRIPLLNQPQHF

d_gene: TRBD2
j_gene: TRBJ2-5
abundance: .
v_gene: TRBV28
CDR3nt: TGTGCCGCGAGCGGGGGACTCCAAGAGACCCAGTACTTC
CDR3aa: CAASGGLQETQYF

d_gene: .
j_gene: TRBJ1-6
abundance: .
v_gene: TRBV6-5
CDR3nt: TGTGCCAGCAGTTACTGGTCAGTCGGAGATTCACCCCTCCACTTT
CDR3aa: CASSYWSVGDSPLHF

d_gene: .
j_gene: TRBJ2-1
abundance: .
v_gene: TRBV7-2
CDR3nt: TGTGCCAGCAGCTTAGCTATGGGGGAGCAGTTCTTC
CDR3aa: CASSLAMGEQFF

d_gene: .
j_gene: TRBJ1-5
abundance: .
v_gene: TRBV5-6
CDR3nt: TGTGCCAGCAGCCAGCAGGGTGTTTGGCAGCCCCAGCATTTT
CDR3aa: CASSQQGVWQPQHF

d_gene: TRBD1
j_gene: TRBJ1-2
abundance: .
v_gene: TRBV27
CDR3nt: TGTGCCAGCAGTTTCGGGACAGGGGATGGCTACACCTTC
CDR3aa: CASSFGTGDGYTF

d_gene: .
j_gene: TRBJ2-7
abundance: .
v_gene: TRBV7-8
CDR3nt: TGTGCCAGCAGCTTCGGGAGCCTCTCCTACGAGCAGTACTTC
CDR3aa: CASSFGSLSYEQYF

d_gene: .
j_gene: TRBJ1-1
abundance: .
v_gene: TRBV19
CDR3nt: TGTGCCAGTAGTTTCCTGACAGCCATGAACACTGAAGCTTTCTTT
CDR3aa: CASSFLTAMNTEAFF

d_gene: TRBD2
j_gene: TRBJ2-2
abundance: .
v_gene: TRBV2
CDR3nt: TGTGCCAGCAGTGAATTTAGCGGGGTGGGGGAGCTGTTTTTT
CDR3aa: CASSEFSGVGELFF

d_gene: TRBD2
j_gene: TRBJ2-1
abundance: .
v_gene: TRBV6-1
CDR3nt: TGTGCCAGCATTTTTAGCGGGACCTACAATGAGCAGTTCTTC
CDR3aa: CASIFSGTYNEQFF

d_gene: .
j_gene: TRBJ2-1
abundance: .
v_gene: TRBV7-2
CDR3nt: TGTGCCAGCAGCTTAGCGCCGGGAGCTCGGGATGAGCAGTTCTTC
CDR3aa: CASSLAPGARDEQFF

d_gene: .
j_gene: TRBJ2-1
abundance: .
v_gene: TRBV27
CDR3nt: TGTGCCAGCAGTTTATCGTTTGGGTCCTCCTACAATGAGCAGTTCTTC
CDR3aa: CASSLSFGSSYNEQFF

d_gene: TRBD2
j_gene: TRBJ2-7
abundance: .
v_gene: TRBV10-3
CDR3nt: TGTGCCATCAGTGGGACGGGACTAGCGGGGGCCTACGAGCAGTACTTC
CDR3aa: CAISGTGLAGAYEQYF

d_gene: .
j_gene: TRBJ2-7
abundance: .
v_gene: TRBV28
CDR3nt: TGTGCCAGCAGTTCCCTTGCCGGGGCCAAAATCAAACAGTACTTC
CDR3aa: CASSSLAGAKIKQYF

d_gene: TRBD1
j_gene: TRBJ1-3
abundance: .
v_gene: TRBV15
CDR3nt: TGTGCCACCAGCAGAGATCGGACAGGGAGTGGAAACACCATATATTTT
CDR3aa: CATSRDRTGSGNTIYF